This T cell receptor beta chain was sequenced in a study of T cell clonotyping in hematopoietic cell transplantation. Study-wide context: Cytoreduction preceded collection of pretransplant recipient samples. Study-level results: Pathologically expanded recipient clonotypes increased progressively from day 30 to day 180 as diversity fell.

A note on this clone: Its specificity is not known.

This CDR3 has 13 residues. The V end was cut by 6 bases, the J end by 5 bases, with 15 bases between. Germline CDR1 reads SQVTM; CDR2 reads ANQGSEA. Clones were read by immunoSEQ multiplex PCR, and TCRdb kept only the in-frame ones, dropping some. This table holds about 6,500 clones, 95% to 97% found once. Time point reported: recipient sample about 28 days before transplant, after cytoreduction. Recipients were bled about 28 days pretransplant and at posttransplant days 30, 100, 180. This receptor was taken from a man aged 65-85 years with acute myeloid leukemia. Some clones in this sample may be carry-over from other donors' samples. Sample: peripheral blood mononuclear cells, taken before stem cell transplant. This chain links TRBV29-1 with TRBJ2-3; D possibly corresponds to TRBD2 (5 bases). The CDR3 is CSVLRSEGDTQYF. The CDR3 region has the DNA TGCAGCGTCCTGAGGTCAGAGGGAGATACGCAGTATTTT.